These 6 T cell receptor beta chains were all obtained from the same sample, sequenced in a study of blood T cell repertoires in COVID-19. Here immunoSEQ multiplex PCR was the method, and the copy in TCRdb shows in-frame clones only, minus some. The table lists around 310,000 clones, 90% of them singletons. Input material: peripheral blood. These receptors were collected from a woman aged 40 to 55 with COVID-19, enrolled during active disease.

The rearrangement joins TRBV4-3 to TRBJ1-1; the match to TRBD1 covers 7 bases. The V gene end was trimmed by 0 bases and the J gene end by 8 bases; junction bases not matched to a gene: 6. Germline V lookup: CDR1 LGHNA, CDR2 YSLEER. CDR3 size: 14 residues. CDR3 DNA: TGCGCCAGCAGCCAAGATACGGGACAGAGAGAAGCTTTCTTT. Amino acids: CASSQDTGQREAFF.

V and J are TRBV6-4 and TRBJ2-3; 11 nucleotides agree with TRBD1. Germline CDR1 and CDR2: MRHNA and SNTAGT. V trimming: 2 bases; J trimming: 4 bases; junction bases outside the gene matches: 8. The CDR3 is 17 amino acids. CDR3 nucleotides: TGTGCCAGCAGTGACAAGACGGGGGACAGGGGGGCAGATACGCAGTATTTT. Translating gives CASSDKTGDRGADTQYF.

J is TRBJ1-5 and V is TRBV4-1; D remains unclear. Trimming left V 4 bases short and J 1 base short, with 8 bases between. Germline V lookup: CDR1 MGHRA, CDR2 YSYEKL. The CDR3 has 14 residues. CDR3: CASSLTVSNQPQHF. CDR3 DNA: TGCGCCAGCAGCCTCACAGTGAGCAATCAGCCCCAGCATTTT.

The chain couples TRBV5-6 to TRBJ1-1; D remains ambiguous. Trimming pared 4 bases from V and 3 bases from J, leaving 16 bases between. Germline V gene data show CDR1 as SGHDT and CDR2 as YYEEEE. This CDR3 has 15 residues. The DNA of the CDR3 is TGTGCCAGCAGCCCACTGTCCGGTGCGGACACTGAAGCTTTCTTT. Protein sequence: CASSPLSGADTEAFF.

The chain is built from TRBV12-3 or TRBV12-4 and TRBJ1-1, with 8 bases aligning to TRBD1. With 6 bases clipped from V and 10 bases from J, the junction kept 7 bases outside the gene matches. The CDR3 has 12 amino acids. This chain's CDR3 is CASSSQGARAFF. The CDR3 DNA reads TGTGCCAGCAGCTCCCAGGGGGCAAGAGCTTTCTTT.

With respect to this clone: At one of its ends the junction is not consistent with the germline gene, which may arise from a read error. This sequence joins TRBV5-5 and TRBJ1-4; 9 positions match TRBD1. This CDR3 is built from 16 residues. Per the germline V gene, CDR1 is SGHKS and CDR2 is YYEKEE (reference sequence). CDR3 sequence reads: CASSLVGTGNGEKLFF. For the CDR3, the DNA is TGTGCCAGCAGTTTGGTGGGGACAGGGAACGGTGAAAAACTGTTTTTT.